The entry below describes one TCR beta chain. The target of this receptor is not known. No much larger clone is present one base from it, and per-base qualities are unavailable. This sample is part of a study of early T cells in non-severe SARS-CoV-2 infection (dated by TCRdb to 2020 to 2023). With regard to the full study: TCR sequencing used bulk RNA from unsorted whole blood, so alpha and beta chains could not be paired. Paper-wide results and their limitations: VDJdb matching was skewed toward anti-spike CD8 responses, so virus-specific expansions were likely underestimated and private and CD4 specificities were missed.

Preparation of the library involved 5' RACE. TCRdb lists the instrument as NextSeq 500. In the TCR library protocol, unique molecular identifiers were attached to individual cDNA molecules to correct for PCR bias and sequencing error. Both TCR alpha and beta chains were sequenced, and tight co-correlation was observed between alpha and beta sequence abundances in each sample. The original pipeline was this. Decombinator V4 was used to perform V gene, J gene and CDR3 annotation of TCR sequences. TCRs were defined as expanded if a significant change between any two time points was detected under a Poisson model with p below 0.0001. TCR abundances were normalised to the total number of TCRs sequenced per sample and expressed as counts per million. TRAV1-2 paired with TRAJ12, TRAJ20 or TRAJ33 defined MAIT TCRs, while TRAV10 paired with TRAJ18 defined iNKT TCRs. VDJdb, accessed 1 November 2021, was searched for CMV, EBV and SARS-CoV-2 annotated TCRs, excluding TCRs annotated for multiple antigens. TCRdb trimmed public reads at Q25 via fastp, called clones via MiXCR and kept in-frame beta chains. Every CDR3 protein is listed once, alongside the most common genes and DNA of its rows. These V and J calls rely on TCRdb rather than the paper's analysis. The sample data list tens of thousands of distinct CDR3 sequences, and about an eighth of these were observed just once. The ten largest account for roughly 1.2% of the sample.

Counted from cysteine to phenylalanine, this CDR3 has 16 amino acids. The DNA shown is the 48-base CDR3, in frame from base 1. CDR1 and CDR2 are drawn from the germline V gene: SGHDT, YYEEEE. V loses 0 bases of germline sequence and J loses 4 bases, and the interval between the two ends is 15 bases. A case-control design nested within a healthcare worker cohort in London, UK, was used, with weekly nasopharyngeal swab PCR tests and blood sampling performed. Between 23 and 31 March 2020, the week of the UK lockdown, healthcare workers were enrolled and then followed up weekly for as long as 16 weeks. The TCR sequence derives from an adult who was a healthcare worker with PCR-confirmed SARS-CoV-2 infection or an uninfected control (not recorded which). Sample: whole blood. Recombination linked TRBV5-6 to TRBJ2-3, with the D call tentatively TRBD1 or TRBD2, each fitting 6 bases. CDR3 loop: CASSLAWRGEADTQYF. At the DNA level, the sequence is TGTGCCAGCAGCTTGGCCTGGAGGGGGGAGGCAGATACGCAGTATTTT.